Included here is one T cell receptor (beta chain) sequence, with context. The data were obtained in a study of blood T cell repertoires in COVID-19. At the level of the study: PBMCs, B-cell-depleted T cells, or T cells provided the cDNA or gDNA that made up the material.

Some clones are missing from TCRdb's copy, which holds only in-frame ones; the method was immunoSEQ multiplex PCR. The sample records 290,000 or so clones, approximately 86% being singletons. The specimen sequenced was peripheral blood. This receptor was taken from a man between 65 and 79 years old with acute or convalescent COVID-19.

The CDR3 loop is CASSQDGYGGGYGYTF. CDR3 nucleotides: TGTGCCAGCAGCCAAGATGGGTACGGCGGAGGATATGGCTACACCTTC. The chain joins TRBV14 to TRBJ1-2; D not resolved. CDR3 length: 16 residues. The germline V gene encodes CDR1 SGHDN and CDR2 FVKESK. V gave up 0 bases and J gave up 5 bases, with 16 bases separating them.